Listed here are 8 T cell receptor beta chains from one sample, sequenced in a study of shared clonotypes between healthy human individuals. Using immunoSEQ multiplex PCR, the repertoire was profiled, and TCRdb retains in-frame clones only, with some absent. The sample records under 850,000 clones, 72% being singletons. Sequencing used memory CD4+ T cells sorted from blood. Indicated subset: CD45RA-negative fraction. These receptors all stem from a woman in her twenties or thirties in good health.

This clone was counted between two and nine times. This chain connects TRBV19 to TRBJ1-3; D is possibly TRBD1 (6 bases). V lost 7 bases and J 2 bases, leaving 21 bases between the germline ends. Germline values: CDR1 LNHDA, CDR2 SQIVND (reference sequence). This CDR3 is built from 17 residues. CDR3 sequence reads: CASTESTGSGAGNTIYF. In nucleotides, the CDR3 is TGTGCCAGTACAGAGTCAACAGGGTCGGGCGCTGGAAACACCATATATTTT.

V and J are TRBV19 and TRBJ1-5; the D is unclear. Trimming removed 5 bases at V and 3 bases at J, with 11 bases between. The CDR3 runs to 14 residues. Germline V CDR1 and CDR2: LNHDA, SQIVND (reference sequence). The CDR3 DNA follows: TGTGCCAGTAGTCGGCGACATGTCAATCAGCCCCAGCATTTT. This sequence encodes CASSRRHVNQPQHF.

The chain employs TRBV2 and TRBJ2-1; D is perhaps TRBD2 (6 bases). CDR3 length: 14 amino acids. Germline V gene data show CDR1 as SNHLY and CDR2 as FYNNEI. The CDR3 here is CAGTGVLSYNEQFF. The DNA of the CDR3 is TGTGCAGGGACGGGAGTATTATCCTACAATGAGCAGTTCTTC.

V gene TRBV25-1 combines with J gene TRBJ1-3; 8 nucleotides match TRBD1. The CDR3 covers 13 residues. V shed 7 bases, J shed 4 bases, and the junction held 3 bases outside the gene matches. Germline lookup yields CDR1 MGHDK and CDR2 SYGVNS. This CDR3 reads CASTQGAGNTIYF. The CDR3 bases are TGTGCCAGCACGCAGGGGGCGGGAAACACCATATATTTT.

The V call is TRBV27, the J call TRBJ1-5; TRBD1 is a possible D gene (5 bases). This CDR3 comprises 13 residues. The V end was cut by 4 bases, the J end by 3 bases, with 7 bases between. Germline V CDR1 and CDR2: MNHEY, SMNVEV (reference sequence). The CDR3 DNA sequence: TGTGCCAGCAGTTGGGGACTCAATCAGCCCCAGCATTTT. Encoded protein: CASSWGLNQPQHF.

The chain recombines TRBV7-2 with TRBJ2-7; 7 positions agree with TRBD2. Germline trimming cut 1 base from V and 4 bases from J; bases unmatched to any gene: 7. This CDR3 spans 15 amino acids. Germline lookup yields CDR1 SGHTA and CDR2 FQGNSA. The DNA for the CDR3 is TGTGCCAGCAGCTTAGGTGGCGGGAGAGGTTACGAGCAGTACTTC. It specifies CASSLGGGRGYEQYF. Looking up the rest from reference TRBV7-2 and TRBJ2-7 gives the full variable domain: GAGVSQSPSNKVTEKGKDVELRCDPISGHTALYWYRQSLGQGLEFLIYFQGNSAPDKSGLPSDRFSAERTGGSVSTLTIQRTQQEDSAVYLCASSLGGGRGYEQYFGPGTRLTVT.

The chain uses TRBV2 and TRBJ2-3; no clear D. The germline V and J ends were trimmed by 7 bases and 8 bases, with 16 bases remaining between them. CDR3 length: 13 amino acids. CDR1 and CDR2 from the germline V gene are SNHLY and FYNNEI. The CDR3 DNA reads TGTGCCAGCACCGCGGAGAAGTTAAGTACGCAGTATTTT. It yields the protein CASTAEKLSTQYF. The entire variable domain, with the rest obtained from reference TRBV2 and TRBJ2-3, is as follows: EPEVTQTPSHQVTQMGQEVILRCVPISNHLYFYWYRQILGQKVEFLVSFYNNEISEKSEIFDDQFSVERPDGSNFTLKIRSTKLEDSAMYFCASTAEKLSTQYFGPGTRLTVL.

This clone came up once. The rearrangement links TRBV27 to TRBJ1-4, with a tentative D call TRBD1 (5 bases). V lost 5 bases and J 5 bases, leaving 12 bases between the germline ends. CDR1 and CDR2 (germline): MNHEY, SMNVEV (reference sequence). The CDR3 loop spans 14 amino acids. The CDR3 nucleotides read TGTGCCAGCAGTCGCGACAGACCAAATGAAAAACTGTTTTTT. Protein: CASSRDRPNEKLFF.